This TCR beta chain was sequenced during a study of T-cell memory formation after mild COVID-19. Study findings and constraints: Clones that contracted from day 15 to 85 were balanced CD4/CD8, while later expanders leaned CD4+. The pre-infection memory compartment contained some responding clones, suggesting cross-reactive memory joined. SARS-CoV-2 specificity of second-wave clones peaking day 37 was unconfirmed.

This clonotype was found a few times. Its target is not known. The CDR3 covers 14 residues. Germline CDR1 SGHVS, CDR2 FNYEAQ. Unmatched junction bases numbered 8, after V lost 5 bases and J lost 5 bases. TCR alpha and TCR beta cDNA libraries with sample barcodes and UMIs came from 5'RACE using constant-segment primers. TCRdb itself ran the 5' RACE reads through MiXCR, one entry per CDR3 protein. The table includes about 110,000 distinct CDR3 sequences, approximately 13% detected once. This receptor was identified in an adult woman who had mild COVID-19 (a few samples of this study predate the infection). Cell type and time point are not known. This sequence joins TRBV7-6 and TRBJ2-7; 8 bases are shared with TRBD1. Sample: PBMCs or a T cell subset sorted from them (not recorded which). CDR3 coding DNA: TGTGCCAGCAGCCCCCCCGACAGGGGAGACGAGCAGTACTTC. It codes for CASSPPDRGDEQYF.